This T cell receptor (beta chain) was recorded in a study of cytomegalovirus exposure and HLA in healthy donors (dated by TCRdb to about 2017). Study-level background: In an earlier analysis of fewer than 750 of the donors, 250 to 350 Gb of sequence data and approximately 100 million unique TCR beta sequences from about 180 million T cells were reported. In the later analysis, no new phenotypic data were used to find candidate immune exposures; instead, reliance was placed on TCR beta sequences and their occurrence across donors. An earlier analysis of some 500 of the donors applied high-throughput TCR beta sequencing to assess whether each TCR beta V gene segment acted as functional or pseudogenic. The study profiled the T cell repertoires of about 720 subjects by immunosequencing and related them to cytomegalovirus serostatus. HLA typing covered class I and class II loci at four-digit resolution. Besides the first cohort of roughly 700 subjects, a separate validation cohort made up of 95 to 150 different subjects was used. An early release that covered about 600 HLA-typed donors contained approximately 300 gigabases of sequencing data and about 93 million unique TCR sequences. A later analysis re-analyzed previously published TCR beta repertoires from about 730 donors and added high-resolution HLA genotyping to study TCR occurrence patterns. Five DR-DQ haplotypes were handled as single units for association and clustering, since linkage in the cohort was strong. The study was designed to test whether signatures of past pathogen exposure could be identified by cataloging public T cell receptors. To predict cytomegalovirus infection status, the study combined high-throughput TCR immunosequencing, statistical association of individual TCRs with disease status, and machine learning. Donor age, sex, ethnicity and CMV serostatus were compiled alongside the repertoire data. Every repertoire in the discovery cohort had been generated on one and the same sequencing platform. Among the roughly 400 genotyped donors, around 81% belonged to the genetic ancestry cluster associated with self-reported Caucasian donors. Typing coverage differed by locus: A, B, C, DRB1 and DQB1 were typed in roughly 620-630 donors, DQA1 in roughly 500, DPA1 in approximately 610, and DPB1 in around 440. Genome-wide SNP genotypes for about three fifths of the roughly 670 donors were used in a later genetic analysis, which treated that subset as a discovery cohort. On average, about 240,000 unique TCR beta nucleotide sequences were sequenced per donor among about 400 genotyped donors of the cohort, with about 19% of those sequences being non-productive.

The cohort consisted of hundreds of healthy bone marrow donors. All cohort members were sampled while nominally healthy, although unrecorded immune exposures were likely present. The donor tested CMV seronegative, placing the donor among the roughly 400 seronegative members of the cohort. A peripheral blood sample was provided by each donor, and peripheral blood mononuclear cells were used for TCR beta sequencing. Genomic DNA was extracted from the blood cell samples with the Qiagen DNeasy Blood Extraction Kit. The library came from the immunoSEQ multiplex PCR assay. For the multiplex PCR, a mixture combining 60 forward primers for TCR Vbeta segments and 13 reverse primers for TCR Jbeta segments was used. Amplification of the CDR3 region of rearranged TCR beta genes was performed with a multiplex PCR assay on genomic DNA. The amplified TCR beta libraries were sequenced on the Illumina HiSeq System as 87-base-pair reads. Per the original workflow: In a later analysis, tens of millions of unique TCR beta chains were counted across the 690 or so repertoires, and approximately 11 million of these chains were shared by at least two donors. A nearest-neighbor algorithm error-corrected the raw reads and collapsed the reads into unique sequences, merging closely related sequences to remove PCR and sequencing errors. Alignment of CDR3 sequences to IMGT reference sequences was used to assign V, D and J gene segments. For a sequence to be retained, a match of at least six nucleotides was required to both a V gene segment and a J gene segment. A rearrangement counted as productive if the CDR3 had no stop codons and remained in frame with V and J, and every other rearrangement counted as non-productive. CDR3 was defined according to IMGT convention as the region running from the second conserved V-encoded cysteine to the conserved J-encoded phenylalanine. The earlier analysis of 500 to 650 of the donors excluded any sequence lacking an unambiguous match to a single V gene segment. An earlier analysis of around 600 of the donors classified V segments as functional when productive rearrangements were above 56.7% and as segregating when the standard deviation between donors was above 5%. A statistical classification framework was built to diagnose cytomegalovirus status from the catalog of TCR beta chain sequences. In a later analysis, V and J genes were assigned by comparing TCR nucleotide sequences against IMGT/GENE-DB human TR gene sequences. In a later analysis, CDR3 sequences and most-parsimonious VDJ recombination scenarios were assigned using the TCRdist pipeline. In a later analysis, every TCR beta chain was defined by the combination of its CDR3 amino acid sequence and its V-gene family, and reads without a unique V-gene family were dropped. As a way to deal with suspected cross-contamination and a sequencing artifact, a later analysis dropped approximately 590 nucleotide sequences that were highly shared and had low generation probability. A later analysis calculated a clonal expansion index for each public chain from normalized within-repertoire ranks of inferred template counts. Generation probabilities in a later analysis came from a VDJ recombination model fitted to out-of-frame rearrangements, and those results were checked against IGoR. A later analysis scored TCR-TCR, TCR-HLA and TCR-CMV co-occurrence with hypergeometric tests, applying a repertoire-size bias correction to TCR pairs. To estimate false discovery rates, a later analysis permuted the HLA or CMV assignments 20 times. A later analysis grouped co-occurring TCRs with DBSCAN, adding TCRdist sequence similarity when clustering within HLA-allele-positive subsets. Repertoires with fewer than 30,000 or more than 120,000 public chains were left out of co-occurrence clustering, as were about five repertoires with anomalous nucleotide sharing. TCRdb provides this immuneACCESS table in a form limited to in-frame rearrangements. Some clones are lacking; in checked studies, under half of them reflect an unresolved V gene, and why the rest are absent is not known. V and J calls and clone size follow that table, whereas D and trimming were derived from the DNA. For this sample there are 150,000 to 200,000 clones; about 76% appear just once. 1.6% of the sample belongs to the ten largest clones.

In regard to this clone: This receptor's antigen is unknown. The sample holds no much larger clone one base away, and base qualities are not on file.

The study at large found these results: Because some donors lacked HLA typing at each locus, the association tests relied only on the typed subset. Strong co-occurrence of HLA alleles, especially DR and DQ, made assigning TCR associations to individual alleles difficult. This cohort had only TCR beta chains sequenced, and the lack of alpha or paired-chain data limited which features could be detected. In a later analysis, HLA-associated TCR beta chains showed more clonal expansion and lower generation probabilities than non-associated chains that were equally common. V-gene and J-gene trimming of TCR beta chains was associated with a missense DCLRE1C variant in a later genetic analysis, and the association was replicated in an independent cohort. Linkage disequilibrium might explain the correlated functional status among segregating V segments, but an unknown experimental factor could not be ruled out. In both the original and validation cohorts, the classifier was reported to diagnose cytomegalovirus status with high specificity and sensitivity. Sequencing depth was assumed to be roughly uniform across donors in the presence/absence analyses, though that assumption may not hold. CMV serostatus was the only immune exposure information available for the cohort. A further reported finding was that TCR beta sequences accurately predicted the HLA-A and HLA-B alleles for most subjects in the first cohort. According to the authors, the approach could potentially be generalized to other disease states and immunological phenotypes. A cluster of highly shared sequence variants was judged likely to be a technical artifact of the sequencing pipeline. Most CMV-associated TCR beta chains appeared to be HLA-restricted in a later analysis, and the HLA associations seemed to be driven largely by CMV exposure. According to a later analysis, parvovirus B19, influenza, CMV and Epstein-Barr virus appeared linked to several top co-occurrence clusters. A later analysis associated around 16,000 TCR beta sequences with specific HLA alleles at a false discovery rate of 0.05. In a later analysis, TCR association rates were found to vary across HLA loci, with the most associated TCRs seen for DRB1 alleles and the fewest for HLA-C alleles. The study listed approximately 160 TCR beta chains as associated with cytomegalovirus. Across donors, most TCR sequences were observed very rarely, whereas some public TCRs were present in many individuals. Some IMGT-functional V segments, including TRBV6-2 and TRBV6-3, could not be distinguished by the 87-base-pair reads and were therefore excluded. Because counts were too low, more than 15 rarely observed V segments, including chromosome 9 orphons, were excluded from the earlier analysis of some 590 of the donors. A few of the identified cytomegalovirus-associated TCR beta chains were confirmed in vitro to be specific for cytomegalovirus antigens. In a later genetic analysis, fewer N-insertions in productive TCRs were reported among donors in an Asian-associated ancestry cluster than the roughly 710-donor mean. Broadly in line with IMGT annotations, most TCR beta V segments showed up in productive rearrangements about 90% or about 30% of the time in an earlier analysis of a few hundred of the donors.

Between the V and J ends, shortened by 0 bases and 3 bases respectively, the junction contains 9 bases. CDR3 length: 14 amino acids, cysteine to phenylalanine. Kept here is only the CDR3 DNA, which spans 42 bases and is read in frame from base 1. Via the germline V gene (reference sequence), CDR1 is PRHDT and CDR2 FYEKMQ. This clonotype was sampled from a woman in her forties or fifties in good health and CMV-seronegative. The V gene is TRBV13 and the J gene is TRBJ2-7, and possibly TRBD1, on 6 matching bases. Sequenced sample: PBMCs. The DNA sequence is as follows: TGTGCCAGCAGCTTAGGGGACAGCCTCTACGAGCAGTACTTC. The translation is CASSLGDSLYEQYF.